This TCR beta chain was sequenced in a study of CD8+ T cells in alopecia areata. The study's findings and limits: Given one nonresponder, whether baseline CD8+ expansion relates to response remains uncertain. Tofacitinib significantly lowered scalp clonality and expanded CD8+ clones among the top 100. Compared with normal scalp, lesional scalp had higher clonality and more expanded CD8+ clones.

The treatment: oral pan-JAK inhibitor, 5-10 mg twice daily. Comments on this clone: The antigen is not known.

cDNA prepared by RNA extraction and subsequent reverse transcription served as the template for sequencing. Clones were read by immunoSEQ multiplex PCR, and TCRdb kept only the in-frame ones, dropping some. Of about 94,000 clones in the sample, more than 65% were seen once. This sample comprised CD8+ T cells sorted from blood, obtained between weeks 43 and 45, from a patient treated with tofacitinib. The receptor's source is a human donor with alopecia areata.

The CDR3 nucleotides are TGTGCCAGTAGTTCCTGGCAGGCAACTAACTATGGCTACACCTTC. It codes for CASSSWQATNYGYTF. The chain combines TRBV19 with TRBJ1-2, with D unclear. Looked up from germline, CDR1 is LNHDA and CDR2 is SQIVND (reference sequence). This CDR3 contains 15 residues. The V and J ends lost 5 bases and 0 bases respectively, with 13 bases between them.